This passage covers 32 T cell receptor beta chains from one sample sequenced in a study of blood T cell repertoires in COVID-19. Clones were sequenced by immunoSEQ multiplex PCR, and TCRdb holds only the in-frame ones, with some missing. The table shows approximately 250,000 clones, with around 84% occurring only once. Input material: PBMCs or T cells enriched from blood (not recorded which). These TCRs come from a man younger than 45 with acute COVID-19.

A single count supports this clone. This chain uses TRBV19 with TRBJ2-1; 9 positions match TRBD1. This CDR3 region has 15 residues. Looked up from germline, CDR1 is LNHDA and CDR2 is SQIVND (reference sequence). Trimming cost V 3 bases and J 6 bases; bases outside gene matches: 6. Here the CDR3 DNA reads TGTGCCAGTAGTATGATGGGGACAGGGTCCAATGAGCAGTTCTTC. Residues: CASSMMGTGSNEQFF. Full variable domain (outside the CDR3, taken from reference TRBV19 and TRBJ2-1): DGGITQSPKYLFRKEGQNVTLSCEQNLNHDAMYWYRQDPGQGLRLIYYSQIVNDFQKGDIAEGYSVSREKKESFPLTVTSAQKNPTAFYLCASSMMGTGSNEQFFGPGTRLTVL.

The rearrangement joins TRBV12-5 to TRBJ2-3, with D unresolved. Germline CDR1 and CDR2: LGHNT and FRNRAP. The CDR3 has 11 residues. V lost 3 bases, J lost 7 bases, and 5 bases lay in between. The CDR3: CASGFEYTQYF. The DNA of the CDR3 is TGTGCTAGTGGTTTCGAGTATACGCAGTATTTT. Variable domain in full (rest from reference TRBV12-5 and TRBJ2-3): DARVTQTPRHKVTEMGQEVTMRCQPILGHNTVFWYRQTMMQGLELLAYFRNRAPLDDSGMPKDRFSAEMPDATLATLKIQPSEPRDSAVYFCASGFEYTQYFGPGTRLTVL.

V is TRBV27 and J is TRBJ1-1, with 8 bases matching TRBD1. Germline V gene sequence: CDR1 MNHEY, CDR2 SMNVEV (reference sequence). The CDR3 has 16 amino acids. Trimming took 7 bases from V and 1 from J; bases not matched to a gene: 11. CDR3 amino acids: CASNYRTGGRNTEAFF. CDR3 nucleotides: TGTGCCAGCAACTATAGAACAGGGGGGCGGAACACTGAAGCTTTCTTT.

This rearrangement joins TRBV6-1 to TRBJ2-1; the D gene is possibly TRBD2 (7 bases). The germline V gene has CDR1 MNHNS and CDR2 SASEGT. The CDR3 length is 16 residues. V gave up 0 bases and J gave up 8 bases, with 17 bases separating them. The CDR3 protein is CASSEARRGGVDEQFF. CDR3 coding DNA: TGTGCCAGCAGTGAAGCAAGGAGGGGGGGTGTAGATGAGCAGTTCTTC.

The chain joins TRBV12-3 or TRBV12-4 to TRBJ2-1; the D gene is possibly TRBD1 (5 bases). The CDR3 loop spans 13 amino acids. V was cut by 5 bases and J by 5 bases, with 10 bases left in between. The CDR3 DNA follows: TGTGCCAGCAGTATCGACAGCCACAATGAGCAGTTCTTC. This gives the protein CASSIDSHNEQFF.

The chain employs TRBV11-2 and TRBJ2-2; no firm D call. V lost 3 bases, J lost 4 bases, and 3 bases lay in between. CDR1 is SGHAT, CDR2 FQNNGV, per germline. There are 12 residues in the CDR3. CDR3 region: CASSFLTGELFF. The CDR3 DNA is TGTGCCAGCAGCTTCCTCACCGGGGAGCTGTTTTTT.

This chain uses TRBV28 with TRBJ1-1; 7 bases are a match to TRBD1. The germline V gene has CDR1 MDHEN and CDR2 SYDVKM. The CDR3 spans 14 residues. V was clipped by 6 bases and J by 1 base; unmatched bases: 5. Here the CDR3 reads CASSPNRGNTEAFF. The CDR3 DNA sequence: TGTGCCAGCAGCCCCAACAGGGGGAACACTGAAGCTTTCTTT.

This clone came up once. The chain couples TRBV11-2 to TRBJ1-6; the match to TRBD1 covers 7 bases. The CDR3 is 17 residues long. Looked up from germline, CDR1 is SGHAT and CDR2 is FQNNGV. J was trimmed by 10 bases and V by 1 base; bases with no gene match: 13. The CDR3, as DNA: TGTGCCAGCAGCTTAGTCGGCAGGGGGATTAATACGTCACCCCTCCACTTT. Translated: CASSLVGRGINTSPLHF.

CDR3 coding DNA: TGTGCCAGCAGCTTGGGGAGGGGTAATTCACCCCTCCACTTT. This translates into CASSLGRGNSPLHF. The rearrangement links TRBV7-3 to TRBJ1-6; D perhaps matches TRBD1 (5 bases). The CDR3 has 14 residues. V lost 3 bases, J lost 6 bases, and 9 bases lay in between. CDR1 SGHTA and CDR2 FQGTGA come from the germline V gene.

The chain has TRBV28 and TRBJ1-2; D gene uncertain. Germline V CDR1 and CDR2: MDHEN, SYDVKM. The CDR3 spans 13 residues. The germline V and J ends were trimmed by 5 bases and 8 bases, with 15 bases remaining between them. This CDR3 is CASSPDTVRGYTF. DNA for the CDR3: TGTGCCAGCAGTCCTGACACGGTGAGAGGCTACACCTTC.

This clone has only one observation. The chain is built from TRBV7-9 and TRBJ2-4; TRBD1 aligns across 7 bases. This CDR3 spans 13 amino acids. Germline V gene data show CDR1 as SEHNR and CDR2 as FQNEAQ (reference sequence). With V trimmed by 3 bases and J by 5 bases, 1 base remained unmatched. The CDR3 sequence: CASSLRGQNIQYF. For the CDR3, the DNA is TGTGCCAGCAGCTTGAGGGGGCAAAACATTCAGTACTTC.

The chain employs TRBV19 and TRBJ1-5; 7 bases match TRBD1. This CDR3 region has 15 residues. In germline, CDR1 is LNHDA, CDR2 SQIVND (reference sequence). The V gene end was trimmed by 6 bases and the J gene end by 0 bases; junction bases not matched to a gene: 5. The CDR3 DNA reads TGTGCCAGTAGGACCAGGGGGATTAGCAATCAGCCCCAGCATTTT. The encoded protein is CASRTRGISNQPQHF.

The chain joins TRBV11-2 to TRBJ1-1; D is unclear. The length of the CDR3 is 16 residues. Germline V gene data show CDR1 as SGHAT and CDR2 as FQNNGV. V was shortened by 2 bases and J by 4 bases, with 17 bases between the two germline ends. In nucleotides, the CDR3 is TGTGCCAGCAGCTTATTGCGGGCCACGCGCAGCACTGAAGCTTTCTTT. It yields the protein CASSLLRATRSTEAFF.

J is TRBJ2-5 and V is TRBV29-1; TRBD1 might be the D (6 bases). V was trimmed by 7 bases and J by 1 base, leaving 13 bases between them. This CDR3 contains 13 residues. Germline V gives CDR1 SQVTM, CDR2 ANQGSEA. The CDR3 protein is CSARDNRQETQYF. DNA of the CDR3: TGCAGCGCCCGGGACAACCGCCAAGAGACCCAGTACTTC.

The J gene is TRBJ1-2, the V gene TRBV6-5; possibly TRBD1 for D (6 bases). The CDR3 extends over 14 amino acids. Germline lookup yields CDR1 MNHEY and CDR2 SVGAGI. Trimming cost V 7 bases and J 4 bases, with 16 bases left between them. The CDR3 DNA reads TGTGCCAGCATGGACACAGGGAGAGTCTATGGCTACACCTTC. Its protein product is CASMDTGRVYGYTF.

The chain recombines TRBV27 with TRBJ2-6; 9 bases map to TRBD1. The CDR3 runs to 16 residues. Trimming took 8 bases from V and 2 from J; bases not matched to a gene: 7. CDR1 MNHEY and CDR2 SMNVEV come from the germline V gene (reference sequence). CDR3 DNA: TGTGCCAGCCACCCCGGGACAGGGACTGGGGCCAACGTCCTGACTTTC. This codes for CASHPGTGTGANVLTF.

The genes are TRBV9 and TRBJ2-2; 9 bases agree with TRBD1. CDR1 and CDR2 from the germline V gene are SGDLS and YYNGEE. Germline trimming cut 4 bases from V and 6 bases from J; bases unmatched to any gene: 4. The CDR3 covers 14 residues. The CDR3 nucleotides are TGTGCCAGCAGCCCCCGGGACAGGGCCGGGGAGCTGTTTTTT. Translated, it gives CASSPRDRAGELFF.

This clone was observed a handful of times. V and J are TRBV7-2 and TRBJ1-4, with D possibly being TRBD1 (5 bases). Germline CDR1 is SGHTA and CDR2 is FQGNSA. The germline V and J ends were trimmed by 6 bases and 4 bases, with 18 bases remaining between them. The CDR3 totals 16 residues. CDR3 residues: CASRAHGAVGNEKLFF. The CDR3 DNA reads TGTGCCAGCAGGGCTCATGGGGCAGTTGGTAATGAAAAACTGTTTTTT.

This rearrangement joins TRBV4-3 to TRBJ1-2; D not resolved. The CDR3 runs to 15 residues. V was cut by 0 bases and J by 4 bases, with 12 bases left in between. Germline V gene lookup returns CDR1 LGHNA and CDR2 YSLEER. For the CDR3, the DNA is TGCGCCAGCAGCCAAGATGGCCACGGGTCCTATGGCTACACCTTC. Its protein product is CASSQDGHGSYGYTF.

V usage is TRBV9 and J usage is TRBJ1-2; 8 nucleotides agree with TRBD1. The junction had 10 bases not matched to a gene; V was cut back by 3 bases and J by 0 bases. Germline assignment: CDR1 SGDLS and CDR2 YYNGEE. The CDR3 extends over 17 amino acids. The CDR3 region has the DNA TGTGCCAGCAGCGCGTTTCAGGGGGCGCAGGCTAACTATGGCTACACCTTC. It specifies CASSAFQGAQANYGYTF.

A single count supports this clone. The gene calls are TRBV7-2 and TRBJ1-5; 9 nucleotides agree with TRBD1. CDR1 and CDR2 from the germline V gene are SGHTA and FQGNSA. Trimming took 3 bases from V and 1 from J; bases not matched to a gene: 13. This CDR3 contains 19 residues. CDR3 residues: CASSFEVGQGFPSNQPQHF. CDR3 bases: TGTGCCAGCAGCTTTGAGGTTGGACAGGGGTTCCCGAGCAATCAGCCCCAGCATTTT.

The chain has TRBV2 and TRBJ2-7; perhaps TRBD2 as D (5 bases). There are 14 residues in the CDR3. Germline V CDR1 and CDR2: SNHLY, FYNNEI. V dropped 7 bases and J dropped 7 bases, with 20 bases sitting between them. The CDR3 nucleotides read TGTGCCAGCACCCTAGCTCTTTCGACGGGAGAGCAGTACGTC. Translated, it gives CASTLALSTGEQYV.

This chain joins TRBV7-2 and TRBJ1-2, with 7 bases aligning to TRBD1. With V trimmed by 5 bases and J by 2 bases, 8 bases remained unmatched. The CDR3 contains 15 residues. Germline-derived CDR1 and CDR2 are SGHTA and FQGNSA. The CDR3 loop is CASSRDRAVNYGYTF. In nucleotides, the CDR3 is TGTGCCAGCAGCCGCGACAGGGCAGTCAACTATGGCTACACCTTC.

This clone appeared once. The chain is built from TRBV30 and TRBJ2-1; possible D gene TRBD1, 5 bases. The CDR3 has 10 residues. Germline CDR1 is GTSNPN and CDR2 is SVGIG (reference sequence). V lost 7 bases to trimming and J lost 5 bases, with 6 bases between them. The CDR3 bases are TGTGCCTTCAGGGACAATGAGCAGTTCTTC. Protein sequence: CAFRDNEQFF.

The rearrangement joins TRBV7-9 to TRBJ1-6, with 7 positions matching TRBD1. Germline-derived CDR1 and CDR2 are SEHNR and FQNEAQ (reference sequence). The CDR3 has 13 residues. Germline trimming cut 8 bases from V and 8 bases from J; bases unmatched to any gene: 6. The CDR3 reads CASGAQGDSPLHF. As DNA, the CDR3 is TGTGCCAGCGGGGCCCAGGGGGATTCACCCCTCCACTTT.

V usage is TRBV5-1 and J usage is TRBJ1-2, with 11 bases fitting TRBD1. This CDR3 has 17 amino acids. Germline CDR1 and CDR2: SGHRS and YFSETQ. The V and J ends lost 1 base and 0 bases, in that order; junction bases with no gene match: 5. The DNA of the CDR3 is TGCGCCAGCAGCTTGAGGGGACAGGGGGACGCTAACTATGGCTACACCTTC. Translation: CASSLRGQGDANYGYTF.

The chain uses TRBV24-1 and TRBJ1-5, with D possibly matching TRBD1 (6 bases). The CDR3 has 13 residues. V was trimmed by 5 bases and J by 4 bases, leaving 8 bases between them. CDR1 and CDR2 (germline): KGHDR, SFDVKD. Here the CDR3 reads CATSVTGNQPQHF. The CDR3 nucleotides are TGTGCCACCAGTGTTACAGGGAATCAGCCCCAGCATTTT.

The chain joins TRBV5-4 to TRBJ2-1, with 13 bases matching TRBD2. This CDR3 contains 16 residues. V lost 4 bases and J lost 4; bases outside the gene matches: 5. Germline V gene lookup returns CDR1 SGHNT and CDR2 YYREEE (reference sequence). The CDR3 loop is CASSPPTSGGYNEQFF. The CDR3 region has the DNA TGTGCCAGCAGCCCTCCGACTAGCGGGGGGTACAATGAGCAGTTCTTC.

This sequence joins TRBV3-1 (or the pseudogene TRBV3-2) and TRBJ2-7, with a tentative D call TRBD2 (6 bases). The CDR3 consists of 14 residues. The germline V gene encodes CDR1 LGHDT and CDR2 YNNKEL (reference sequence). CDR3 loop: CASSQEISGSVLNV. The DNA of the CDR3 is TGTGCCAGCAGCCAAGAGATTTCCGGGAGCGTCTTGAACGTC.

V and J are TRBV6-5 and TRBJ1-1; D is uncertain. Per germline, CDR1 MNHEY and CDR2 SVGAGI. Trimming cost V 2 bases and J 4 bases, with 11 bases left between them. The CDR3 has 14 residues. CDR3 nucleotide sequence: TGTGCCAGCAGTTACGAGGGAACGGCCACTGAAGCTTTCTTT. Translation gives CASSYEGTATEAFF.

Only a few counts were recorded for this clone. The chain carries TRBV29-1 and TRBJ1-4; TRBD1 might be the D (5 bases). CDR1 and CDR2 from the germline V gene are SQVTM and ANQGSEA. Trimming removed 4 bases at V and 12 bases at J, with 21 bases between. The CDR3 runs 14 residues. The chain's CDR3 is CSVGVGTEHGELFF. CDR3 bases: TGCAGCGTTGGGGTCGGGACTGAGCACGGGGAACTGTTTTTT.

This rearrangement joins TRBV6-5 to TRBJ2-3; D not certain. The CDR3 spans 15 residues. With 6 bases removed from V and 6 bases from J, the gap between germline ends came to 19 bases. CDR1 and CDR2 from the germline V gene are MNHEY and SVGAGI. The CDR3 DNA is TGTGCCAGCAGCGCGACAACCCCCGGAAAGGATACGCAGTATTTT. Translating it yields CASSATTPGKDTQYF.